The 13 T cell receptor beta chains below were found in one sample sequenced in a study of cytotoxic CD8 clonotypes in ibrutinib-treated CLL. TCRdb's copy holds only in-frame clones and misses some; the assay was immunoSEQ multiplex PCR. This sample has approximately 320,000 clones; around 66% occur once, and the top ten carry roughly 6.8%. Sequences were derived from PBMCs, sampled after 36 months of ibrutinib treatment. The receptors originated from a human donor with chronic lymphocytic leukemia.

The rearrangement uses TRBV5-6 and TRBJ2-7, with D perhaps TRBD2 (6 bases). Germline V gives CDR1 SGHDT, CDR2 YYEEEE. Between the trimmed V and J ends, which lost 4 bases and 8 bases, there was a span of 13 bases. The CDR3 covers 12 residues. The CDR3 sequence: CASSRTSSKQYF. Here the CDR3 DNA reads TGTGCCAGCAGCCGTACTAGCAGTAAGCAGTACTTC.

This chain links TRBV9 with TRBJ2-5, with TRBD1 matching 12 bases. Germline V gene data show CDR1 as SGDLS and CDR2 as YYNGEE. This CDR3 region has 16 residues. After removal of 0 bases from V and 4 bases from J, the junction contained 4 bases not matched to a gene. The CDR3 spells CASSVDGTGGRETQYF. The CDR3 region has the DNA TGTGCCAGCAGCGTAGATGGGACAGGGGGCCGAGAGACCCAGTACTTC.

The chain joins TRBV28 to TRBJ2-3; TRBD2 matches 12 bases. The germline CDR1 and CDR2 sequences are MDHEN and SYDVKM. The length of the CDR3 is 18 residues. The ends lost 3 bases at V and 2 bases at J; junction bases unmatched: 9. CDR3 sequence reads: CASSLRLAGVKSTDTQYF. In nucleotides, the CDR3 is TGTGCCAGCAGTTTGCGACTAGCGGGAGTTAAATCCACAGATACGCAGTATTTT.

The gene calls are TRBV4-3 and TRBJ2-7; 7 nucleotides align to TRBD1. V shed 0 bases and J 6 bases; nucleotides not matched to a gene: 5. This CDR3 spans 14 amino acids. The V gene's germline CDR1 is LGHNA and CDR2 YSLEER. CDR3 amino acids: CASSQEATGLEQYF. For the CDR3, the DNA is TGCGCCAGCAGCCAAGAAGCGACAGGGCTCGAGCAGTACTTC.

The DNA of the CDR3 is TGCGCCAGCACCCTATCCCCCTTGGGGATCTCCTACAATGAGCAGTTCTTC. This translates into CASTLSPLGISYNEQFF. V is TRBV5-1 and J is TRBJ2-1; D uncertain. Trimming stripped 6 bases from V and 0 bases from J, with 19 bases between. The CDR3 is 17 amino acids. The germline V gene has CDR1 SGHRS and CDR2 YFSETQ.

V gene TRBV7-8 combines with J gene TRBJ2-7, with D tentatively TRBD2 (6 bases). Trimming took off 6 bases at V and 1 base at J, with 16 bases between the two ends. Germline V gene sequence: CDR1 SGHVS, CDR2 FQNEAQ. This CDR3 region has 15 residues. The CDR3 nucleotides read TGTGCCAGCAGAACCATTACGGGGGAGTCCTACGAGCAGTACTTC. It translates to CASRTITGESYEQYF.

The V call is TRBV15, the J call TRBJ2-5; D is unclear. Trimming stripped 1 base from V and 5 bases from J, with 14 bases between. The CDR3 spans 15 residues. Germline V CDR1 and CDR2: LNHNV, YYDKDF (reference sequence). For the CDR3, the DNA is TGTGCCACCAGCAGAGGTGATAGCAGTAGGGAGACCCAGTACTTC. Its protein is CATSRGDSSRETQYF.

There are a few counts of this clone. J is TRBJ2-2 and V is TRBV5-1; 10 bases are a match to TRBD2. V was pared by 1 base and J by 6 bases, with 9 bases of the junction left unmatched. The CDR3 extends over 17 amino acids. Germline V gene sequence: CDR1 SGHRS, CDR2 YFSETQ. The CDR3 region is CASSLRLAGVLAGELFF. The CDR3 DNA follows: TGCGCCAGCAGCTTGAGGCTAGCGGGAGTATTGGCCGGGGAGCTGTTTTTT.

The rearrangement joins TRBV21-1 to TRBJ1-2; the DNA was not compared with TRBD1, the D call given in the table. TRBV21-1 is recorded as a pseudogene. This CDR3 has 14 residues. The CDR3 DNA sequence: TGTGCCAGCAGCAAAGTATGGCACGTTGATGGCTACACCTTC. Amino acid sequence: CASSKVWHVDGYTF.

As DNA, the CDR3 is TGTGCCAGCAGTGGGTCTCGAGGCGGGGGGTTCACAGATACGCAGTATTTT. This codes for CASSGSRGGGFTDTQYF. The genes are TRBV6-1 and TRBJ2-3; 8 nucleotides line up with TRBD2. CDR3 length: 17 residues. V gave up 4 bases and J gave up 2 bases; unmatched junction bases: 11. The germline V gene encodes CDR1 MNHNS and CDR2 SASEGT.

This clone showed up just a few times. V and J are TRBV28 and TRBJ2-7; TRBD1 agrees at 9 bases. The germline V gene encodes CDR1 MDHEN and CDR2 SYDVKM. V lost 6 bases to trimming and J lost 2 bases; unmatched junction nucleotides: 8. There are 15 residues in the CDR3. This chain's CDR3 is CASRLPGQGPYEQYF. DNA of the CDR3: TGTGCCAGCAGGCTACCGGGACAGGGTCCCTACGAGCAGTACTTC.

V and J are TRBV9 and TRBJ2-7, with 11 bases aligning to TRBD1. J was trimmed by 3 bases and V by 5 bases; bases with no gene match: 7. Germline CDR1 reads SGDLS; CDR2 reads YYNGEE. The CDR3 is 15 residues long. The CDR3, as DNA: TGTGCCAGCAGTGGTGGACAGGGGGCTGTCTACGAGCAGTACTTC. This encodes CASSGGQGAVYEQYF.

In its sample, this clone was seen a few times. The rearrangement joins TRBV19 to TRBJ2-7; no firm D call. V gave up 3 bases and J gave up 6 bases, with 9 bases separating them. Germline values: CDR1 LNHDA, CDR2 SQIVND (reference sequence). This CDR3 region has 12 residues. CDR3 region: CASSMKATEQYF. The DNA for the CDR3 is TGTGCCAGTAGTATGAAAGCGACCGAGCAGTACTTC. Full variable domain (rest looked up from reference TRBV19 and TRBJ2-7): DGGITQSPKYLFRKEGQNVTLSCEQNLNHDAMYWYRQDPGQGLRLIYYSQIVNDFQKGDIAEGYSVSREKKESFPLTVTSAQKNPTAFYLCASSMKATEQYFGPGTRLTVT.